The 23 T cell receptor beta chains given below trace back to one sample, sequenced in a study of T cell responses to AZD1222 COVID-19 vaccine. Profiling relied on immunoSEQ multiplex PCR, and the TCRdb table lists in-frame clones only, not all of them. The sample includes 95,000 to 130,000 clones, about 86% of them seen just once. The specimen was peripheral blood, collected on day 0 of AZD1222 vaccination. The receptors were gathered from an adult in good health.

The V gene is TRBV7-6, the J gene TRBJ2-7; TRBD1 aligns across 8 bases. With 2 bases clipped from V and 4 bases from J, the junction kept 19 bases outside the gene matches. Germline-derived CDR1 and CDR2 are SGHVS and FNYEAQ. CDR3 length equals 19 residues. CDR3 bases: TGTGCCAGCAGCTTATCTCCGACAGGGGTAGGGGGACTTGGTTACGAGCAGTACTTC. Protein: CASSLSPTGVGGLGYEQYF.

V and J are TRBV29-1 and TRBJ1-1; 7 bases line up with TRBD1. The CDR3 totals 14 residues. Germline CDR1 is SQVTM and CDR2 is ANQGSEA. Trimming cost V 4 bases and J 4 bases; bases outside gene matches: 9. CDR3 in amino acids: CSVGGKGAGTEAFF. In nucleotides, the CDR3 is TGCAGCGTTGGGGGAAAGGGGGCTGGCACTGAAGCTTTCTTT.

This sequence joins TRBV7-3 and TRBJ2-1, with 9 nucleotides matching TRBD2. There are 18 residues in the CDR3. From germline, CDR1 is SGHTA and CDR2 FQGTGA. The V segment lost 2 bases and the J segment 2 bases; nucleotides outside the gene matches: 10. CDR3 sequence (DNA): TGTGCCAGCAGCTTAGGTACTCTGCGGGGGGGCCCCTACAATGAGCAGTTCTTC. Residues: CASSLGTLRGGPYNEQFF.

The genes are TRBV27 and TRBJ1-2, with D possibly being TRBD1 (6 bases). The germline V gene encodes CDR1 MNHEY and CDR2 SMNVEV (reference sequence). The CDR3 totals 13 residues. The CDR3 spells CGRRGRGNYGYTF. CDR3 nucleotide sequence: TGTGGAAGGCGGGGGCGCGGTAACTATGGCTACACCTTC.

A few counts support this clone. The genes are TRBV7-2 and TRBJ2-1; 7 positions agree with TRBD1. Germline V CDR1 and CDR2: SGHTA, FQGNSA. The trim removed 6 bases at V and 6 bases at J, leaving 17 bases unmatched. The CDR3 spans 17 residues. The CDR3 DNA is TGTGCCAGCAGTTTCACCGGGACAGCATTCGGCCGCAATGAGCAGTTCTTC. Translation gives CASSFTGTAFGRNEQFF.

The chain couples TRBV9 to TRBJ1-3, with 8 bases aligning to TRBD1. The germline gives CDR1 SGDLS, CDR2 YYNGEE. Unmatched junction bases numbered 7, after V lost 3 bases and J lost 2 bases. This CDR3 has 16 amino acids. In DNA form, the CDR3 reads TGTGCCAGCAGCGGCGGACAGGGTAAAACTGGAAACACCATATATTTT. Its protein product is CASSGGQGKTGNTIYF.

The V and J genes are TRBV30 and TRBJ1-1; D not resolved. In germline, CDR1 is GTSNPN, CDR2 SVGIG (reference sequence). CDR3 length equals 14 residues. V lost 1 base and J 3 bases, leaving 12 bases between the germline ends. The CDR3 reads CAWSALREDTEAFF. The CDR3 nucleotides read TGTGCCTGGAGTGCACTACGGGAGGACACTGAAGCTTTCTTT.

In this sample, this clone turned up once. The chain couples TRBV5-1 to TRBJ2-1; D is uncertain. Germline CDR1 SGHRS, CDR2 YFSETQ. The CDR3 contains 14 residues. The V and J ends lost 0 bases and 1 base respectively, with 5 bases between them. In DNA form, the CDR3 reads TGCGCCAGCAGCTTGGAGGCGTCCTACAATGAGCAGTTCTTC. This sequence encodes CASSLEASYNEQFF.

This clone was counted once. The V call is TRBV5-1, the J call TRBJ2-3, with a possible D match to TRBD2 (6 bases). This CDR3 is 14 amino acids long. V was shortened by 4 bases and J by 0 bases, with 9 bases between the two germline ends. Germline V gene data show CDR1 as SGHRS and CDR2 as YFSETQ. The CDR3 protein is CASSLGTSTDTQYF. The CDR3 DNA is TGCGCCAGCAGCCTCGGGACTAGCACAGATACGCAGTATTTT.

This clone has only one observation. This rearrangement joins TRBV10-3 to TRBJ2-7; 8 nucleotides line up with TRBD1. In germline, CDR1 is ENHRY, CDR2 SYGVKD. Trimming took 10 bases from V and 2 from J; bases not matched to a gene: 7. This CDR3 region has 13 residues. Here the CDR3 reads CATSGGPAYEQYF. The CDR3 coding sequence is TGTGCCACCTCAGGGGGCCCCGCCTACGAGCAGTACTTC.

The chain has TRBV5-1 and TRBJ1-6; 7 bases fit TRBD1. The CDR3 contains 16 residues. The germline CDR1 and CDR2 sequences are SGHRS and YFSETQ. V was pared by 4 bases and J by 7 bases, with 11 bases of the junction left unmatched. CDR3 sequence: CASSETTGARNSPLHF. The CDR3 bases are TGCGCCAGCAGCGAAACCACAGGGGCAAGAAATTCACCCCTCCACTTT. Full variable domain (remainder filled in from reference TRBV5-1 and TRBJ1-6): KAGVTQTPRYLIKTRGQQVTLSCSPISGHRSVSWYQQTPGQGLQFLFEYFSETQRNKGNFPGRFSGRQFSNSRSEMNVSTLELGDSALYLCASSETTGARNSPLHFGNGTRLTVT.

The V call is TRBV4-2, the J call TRBJ2-7; possibly TRBD2 for D (6 bases). The CDR3 covers 13 residues. Germline values: CDR1 LGHNA, CDR2 YNFKEQ. V lost 4 bases and J lost 2, with 9 bases in between. The CDR3 spells CASSPGLTYEQYF. In nucleotides, the CDR3 is TGTGCCAGCAGCCCGGGACTTACCTACGAGCAGTACTTC.

This chain uses TRBV11-2 with TRBJ1-2; D perhaps matches TRBD1 (5 bases). CDR1 and CDR2 from the germline V gene are SGHAT and FQNNGV. There are 15 residues in the CDR3. Trimming pared 2 bases from V and 5 bases from J, leaving 15 bases between. CDR3 coding DNA: TGTGCCAGCAGCTTACGGCAGGGTGTTGGATATGGCTACACCTTC. This gives the protein CASSLRQGVGYGYTF.

This clone was observed a handful of times. The chain employs TRBV3-1 (or the pseudogene TRBV3-2) and TRBJ1-4; D is perhaps TRBD1 (5 bases). V was pared by 4 bases and J by 1 base, with 16 bases between. The CDR3 spans 17 residues. From germline, CDR1 is LGHDT and CDR2 YNNKEL (reference sequence). This CDR3 reads CASSPGRVVETNEKLFF. Here the CDR3 DNA reads TGTGCCAGCAGCCCAGGCAGGGTCGTTGAAACTAATGAAAAACTGTTTTTT.

The rearrangement uses TRBV19 and TRBJ1-1, with D tentatively TRBD1 (6 bases). Trimming left V 3 bases short and J 5 bases short, with 16 bases between. The CDR3 consists of 15 residues. Germline V CDR1 and CDR2: LNHDA, SQIVND (reference sequence). The CDR3 sequence is CASSMGRGGWTEAFF. CDR3 nucleotide sequence: TGTGCCAGTAGTATGGGAAGGGGGGGTTGGACTGAAGCTTTCTTT.

The chain links TRBV6-5 to TRBJ1-5; D remains unclear. The germline gives CDR1 MNHEY, CDR2 SVGAGI. This CDR3 contains 13 residues. Trimming took 2 bases from V and 4 from J, leaving 6 bases between them. The CDR3 region has the DNA TGTGCCAGCAGTTACGGTGGGAATCAGCCCCAGCATTTT. Its translation is CASSYGGNQPQHF.

This chain links TRBV19 with TRBJ1-4, with D unclear. The CDR3 extends over 15 amino acids. Trimming left V 5 bases short and J 2 bases short, with 12 bases between. Germline CDR1 and CDR2: LNHDA and SQIVND (reference sequence). In nucleotides, the CDR3 is TGTGCCAGTAGTTCTCTCCCTCGGACTAATGAAAAACTGTTTTTT. It specifies CASSSLPRTNEKLFF.

The table lists this clone with a count of one. The genes are TRBV6-4 and TRBJ2-5; TRBD1 might be the D (6 bases). The CDR3 has 17 residues. V dropped 0 bases and J dropped 1 base, with 15 bases sitting between them. Germline V lookup: CDR1 MRHNA, CDR2 SNTAGT. In DNA, the CDR3 is TGTGCCAGCAGTGACTCAGTAGGGGGTGGGCTCCAAGAGACCCAGTACTTC. This translates into CASSDSVGGGLQETQYF.

The rearrangement uses TRBV7-2 and TRBJ1-6; D uncertain. V was cut by 3 bases and J by 9 bases, with 12 bases left in between. The germline V gene encodes CDR1 SGHTA and CDR2 FQGNSA. This CDR3 region has 14 residues. The CDR3 spells CASSFWEAASPLHF. CDR3 DNA sequence: TGTGCCAGCAGCTTTTGGGAGGCGGCTTCACCCCTCCACTTT.

The rearrangement uses TRBV28 and TRBJ2-7; TRBD1 agrees at 10 bases. Germline V gene lookup returns CDR1 MDHEN and CDR2 SYDVKM. CDR3 length equals 13 residues. Trimming cost V 3 bases and J 7 bases; bases outside gene matches: 3. The CDR3 DNA follows: TGTGCCAGCAGTTTCGGGACAGGGGTTGAGCAGTACTTC. It translates to CASSFGTGVEQYF.

The V and J genes are TRBV7-2 and TRBJ2-2, with 12 nucleotides matching TRBD2. The CDR3 contains 17 residues. CDR1 is SGHTA, CDR2 FQGNSA, per germline. V shed 4 bases, J shed 4 bases, and the junction held 7 bases outside the gene matches. The CDR3 reads CASSSAGLAGVTGELFF. Written as DNA, the CDR3 is TGTGCCAGCAGCTCCGCGGGACTAGCGGGTGTCACCGGGGAGCTGTTTTTT.

There are a few counts of this clone. The J gene is TRBJ2-5, the V gene TRBV5-1; possible D gene TRBD2, 6 bases. There are 15 residues in the CDR3. Between the trimmed V and J ends, which lost 5 bases and 2 bases, there was a span of 16 bases. From germline, CDR1 is SGHRS and CDR2 YFSETQ. The CDR3 protein is CASRGGDKFQETQYF. CDR3 in DNA: TGCGCCAGCAGGGGGGGTGATAAGTTTCAAGAGACCCAGTACTTC.

The J gene is TRBJ1-6, the V gene TRBV14; 8 nucleotides agree with TRBD1. The V gene end was trimmed by 4 bases and the J gene end by 9 bases; junction bases not matched to a gene: 11. The CDR3 loop spans 16 amino acids. Per germline, CDR1 SGHDN and CDR2 FVKESK. The CDR3 DNA sequence: TGTGCCAGCAGCCCGGGGGTACAGGGGGTCGGTTCACCCCTCCACTTT. Translated, it gives CASSPGVQGVGSPLHF.